This T cell receptor beta chain was captured by sequencing in a study of T cell changes during pregnancy in multiple sclerosis. Germline V gene sequence: CDR1 LNHDA, CDR2 SQIVND (reference sequence). CDR3 length: 15 amino acids. V lost 7 bases and J 6 bases, leaving 22 bases between the germline ends. Libraries were prepared by immunoSEQ multiplex PCR; TCRdb keeps only in-frame clonotypes and omits some of them. In the table there are about 59,000 clones, around nine tenths of which are singletons. The clonotype comes from a female donor in good health, enrolled as a control in a pregnancy study. Specimen: peripheral blood, collected in the third trimester of pregnancy. This chain uses TRBV19 with TRBJ2-7; possibly TRBD2 for D (6 bases). The DNA for the CDR3 is TGTGCCAGTACCCCCCACCGGGACTCCACGGCCGAGCAGTACTTC. Protein sequence: CASTPHRDSTAEQYF.